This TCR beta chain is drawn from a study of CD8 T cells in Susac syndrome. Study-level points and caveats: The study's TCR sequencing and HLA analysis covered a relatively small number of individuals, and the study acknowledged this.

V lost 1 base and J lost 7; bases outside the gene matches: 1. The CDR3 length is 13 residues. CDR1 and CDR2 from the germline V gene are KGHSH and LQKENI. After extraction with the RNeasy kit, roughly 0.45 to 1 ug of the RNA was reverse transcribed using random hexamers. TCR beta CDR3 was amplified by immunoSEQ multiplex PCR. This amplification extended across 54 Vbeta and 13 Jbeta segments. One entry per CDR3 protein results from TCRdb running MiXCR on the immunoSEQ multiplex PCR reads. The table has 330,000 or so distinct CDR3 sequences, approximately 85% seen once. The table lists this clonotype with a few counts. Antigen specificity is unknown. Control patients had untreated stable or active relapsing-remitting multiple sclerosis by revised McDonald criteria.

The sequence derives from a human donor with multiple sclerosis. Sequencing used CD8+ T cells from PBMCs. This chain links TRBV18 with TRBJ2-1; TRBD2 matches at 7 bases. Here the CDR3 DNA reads TGTGCCAGCTCACCACGGGGGGGAAATGAGCAGTTCTTC. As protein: CASSPRGGNEQFF.